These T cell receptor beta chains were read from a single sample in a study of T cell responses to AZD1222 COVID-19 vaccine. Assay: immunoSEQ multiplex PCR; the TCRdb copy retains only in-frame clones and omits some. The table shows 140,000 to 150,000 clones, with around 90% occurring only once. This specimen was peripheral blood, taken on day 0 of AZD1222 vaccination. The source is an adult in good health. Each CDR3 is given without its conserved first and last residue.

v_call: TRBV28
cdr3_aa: ASYTTLGADTEAF

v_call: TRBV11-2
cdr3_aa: ASSLGSWDRGNHEQY

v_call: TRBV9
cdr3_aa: ASSVASGISYNEQF

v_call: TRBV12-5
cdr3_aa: ASGLVVDRVGNQPQH

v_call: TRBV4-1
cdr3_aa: ASSPPGQGFRALH

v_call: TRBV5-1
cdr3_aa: ASSGNNEQF

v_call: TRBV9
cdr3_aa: ASSVTGDNQPQH

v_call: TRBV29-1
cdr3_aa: SVEREQF

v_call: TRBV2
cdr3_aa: ASSAGLSNSPLH

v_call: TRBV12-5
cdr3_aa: ASGPRILGLAGGPNHNEQF

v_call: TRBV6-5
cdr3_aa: ASAEQANSPLH

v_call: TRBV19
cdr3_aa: ASSIGGSRWNTIY

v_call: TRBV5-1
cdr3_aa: ASSSGQTGETQY

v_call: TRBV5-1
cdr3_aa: ASSLVGADTQY

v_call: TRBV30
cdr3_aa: AWSVGGAVGYT

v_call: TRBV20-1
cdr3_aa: SASDTVVNTEAF

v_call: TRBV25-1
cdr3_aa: ASSLGQGRGYT

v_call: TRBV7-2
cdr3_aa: ASSQRGEYWFNSPLH

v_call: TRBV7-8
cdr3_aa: ASSLVGGDNEQF

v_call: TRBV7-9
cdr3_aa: ASSPTRSYNEQF

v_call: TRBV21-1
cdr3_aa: ARTGEDSYNSPLH

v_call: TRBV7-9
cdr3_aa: ASSLGGLGVEQY